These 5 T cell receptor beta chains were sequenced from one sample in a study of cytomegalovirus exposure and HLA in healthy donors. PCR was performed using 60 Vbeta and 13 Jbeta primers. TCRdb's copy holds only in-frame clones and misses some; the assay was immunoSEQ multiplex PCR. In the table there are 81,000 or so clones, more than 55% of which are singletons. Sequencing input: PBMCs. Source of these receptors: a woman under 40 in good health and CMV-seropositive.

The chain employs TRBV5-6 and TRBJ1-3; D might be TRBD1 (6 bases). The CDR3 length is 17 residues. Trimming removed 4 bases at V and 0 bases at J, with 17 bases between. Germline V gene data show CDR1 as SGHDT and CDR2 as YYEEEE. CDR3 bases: TGTGCCAGCAGCAATACCGGGACACCGACCTCTGGAAACACCATATATTTT. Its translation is CASSNTGTPTSGNTIYF.

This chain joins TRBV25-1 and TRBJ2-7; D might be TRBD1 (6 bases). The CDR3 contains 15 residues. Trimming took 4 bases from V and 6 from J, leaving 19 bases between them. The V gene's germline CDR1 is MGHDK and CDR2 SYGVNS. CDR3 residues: CASSASGTHRSEQYF. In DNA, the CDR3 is TGTGCCAGCAGTGCCTCCGGGACACACCGGTCCGAGCAGTACTTC.

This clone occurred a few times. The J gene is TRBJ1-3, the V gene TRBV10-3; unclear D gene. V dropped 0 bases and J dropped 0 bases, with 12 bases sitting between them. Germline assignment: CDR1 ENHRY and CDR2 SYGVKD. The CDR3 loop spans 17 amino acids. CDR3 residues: CAISESSLSSSGNTIYF. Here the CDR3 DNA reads TGTGCCATCAGTGAGTCATCTTTATCGAGCTCTGGAAACACCATATATTTT.

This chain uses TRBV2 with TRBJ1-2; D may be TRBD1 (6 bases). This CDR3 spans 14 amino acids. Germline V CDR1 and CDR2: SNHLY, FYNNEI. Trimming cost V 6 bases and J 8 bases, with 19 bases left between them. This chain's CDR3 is CASSISRTEGGYTF. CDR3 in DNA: TGTGCCAGCAGCATATCTAGGACAGAGGGGGGCTACACCTTC.

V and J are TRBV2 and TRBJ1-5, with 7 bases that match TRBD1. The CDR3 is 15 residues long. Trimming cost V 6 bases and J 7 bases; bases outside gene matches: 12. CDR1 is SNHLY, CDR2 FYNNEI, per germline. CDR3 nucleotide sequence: TGTGCCAGCAGCGGGCAACAGGGGTCGGGGCAGCCCCAGCATTTT. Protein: CASSGQQGSGQPQHF. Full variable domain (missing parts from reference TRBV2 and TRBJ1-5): EPEVTQTPSHQVTQMGQEVILRCVPISNHLYFYWYRQILGQKVEFLVSFYNNEISEKSEIFDDQFSVERPDGSNFTLKIRSTKLEDSAMYFCASSGQQGSGQPQHFGDGTRLSIL.